Included here is one TCR beta chain sequence, with context. Germline-derived CDR1 and CDR2 are SNHLY and FYNNEI. Trimming removed 6 bases from V and 7 bases from J, with 25 bases in between. The CDR3 contains 16 residues. Reverse transcription of about 0.45 to 1 ug RNA was performed with random hexamers. TCRdb analysed the immunoSEQ multiplex PCR reads with MiXCR anew, one entry per CDR3 protein. There are about 300,000 distinct CDR3 sequences in the sample; 70% to 90% occur only once, and over 0.09% lies in the top ten. This sample is drawn from a study of CD8 T cells in Susac syndrome. V usage is TRBV2 and J usage is TRBJ2-7; possible D gene TRBD2, 5 bases. The sample comprised CD8+ T cells from PBMCs. The receptor was isolated from a human donor with multiple sclerosis. As DNA, the CDR3 is TGTGCCAGCAGCGAGCGGCAGTCGGGTCGCTCAAGGGAGCAGTACTTC. This gives the protein CASSERQSGRSREQYF.